Listed below are T cell receptor beta chains from one sample, sequenced in a study of blood T cell repertoires in COVID-19. Libraries were prepared by immunoSEQ multiplex PCR; TCRdb keeps only in-frame clonotypes and omits some of them. Counted here are about 170,000 clones, roughly 93% occurring once; the ten biggest clones make up about 5.3%. The material sequenced was peripheral blood. The receptors originated from a man between 18 and 35 years old with COVID-19, enrolled during active disease. Each CDR3 is given with its conserved first and last residue. A D gene is named only where the DNA matches it firmly. A clone size is listed for some rows: how often the clone was seen (once, few, many), or a class if it is expanded.

D gene,CDR3 length,clone size,V gene,J gene,CDR3 protein,CDR3 DNA
TRBD2,15,.,TRBV29-1,TRBJ2-1,CSVGRAGGSFNEQFF,TGCAGCGTTGGTAGAGCGGGAGGGTCGTTCAATGAGCAGTTCTTC
.,15,.,TRBV5-1,TRBJ1-4,CASSLFGVTNEKLFF,TGCGCCAGCAGCTTATTCGGAGTCACTAATGAAAAACTGTTTTTT
.,19,.,TRBV21-1,TRBJ1-4,CASSSQQVDWPATNEKLFF,TGTGCCAGCAGCTCACAACAGGTAGACTGGCCCGCAACTAATGAAAAACTGTTTTTT
.,14,.,TRBV28,TRBJ1-3,CASSIAGNRNTIYF,TGTGCCAGCAGCATAGCAGGGAATAGAAACACCATATATTTT
.,14,.,TRBV28,TRBJ1-1,CASVKRGMNTEAFF,TGTGCCAGCGTTAAAAGGGGGATGAACACTGAAGCTTTCTTT
.,13,.,TRBV25-1,TRBJ1-1,CASSAGGNTEAFF,TGTGCCAGCAGTGCCGGGGGGAACACTGAAGCTTTCTTT
TRBD1,14,.,TRBV28,TRBJ2-3,CASSSRDRGHTQYF,TGTGCCAGCAGTTCCCGGGACAGGGGGCATACGCAGTATTTT
.,12,.,TRBV12-3/TRBV12-4,TRBJ1-2,CASSRGSGGYTF,TGTGCCAGCAGCCGAGGGTCCGGTGGCTACACCTTC
TRBD2,17,.,TRBV5-4,TRBJ2-5,CASSSMTSGRLQETQYF,TGTGCCAGCAGCTCTATGACTAGCGGGAGGCTTCAAGAGACCCAGTACTTC
TRBD1,15,.,TRBV5-4,TRBJ1-5,CASSLVGTENQPQHF,TGTGCCAGCAGCTTGGTCGGGACAGAAAATCAGCCCCAGCATTTT
.,14,.,TRBV10-3,TRBJ1-4,CATQRDLVGEKLFF,TGTGCCACCCAGCGGGACTTGGTTGGAGAAAAACTGTTTTTT
.,17,.,TRBV21-1,TRBJ2-7,CASSNPEDRRRPYEQYF,TGTGCCAGCAGCAACCCGGAGGACCGTCGTCGGCCCTACGAGCAGTACTTC
.,13,once,TRBV14,TRBJ1-6,CASSGHYNSPLHF,TGTGCCAGCAGCGGCCACTATAATTCACCCCTCCACTTT
.,14,.,TRBV11-2,TRBJ2-7,CASSSLILRDEQYF,TGTGCCAGCAGCTCCCTTATCTTACGCGACGAGCAGTACTTC
.,13,.,TRBV19,TRBJ1-1,CASSHPGYTEAFF,TGTGCCAGTAGTCACCCAGGGTACACTGAAGCTTTCTTT
TRBD2,21,.,TRBV10-3,TRBJ2-2,CAISETNRLAEWRLYTGELFF,TGTGCCATCAGTGAGACCAATCGACTAGCGGAGTGGAGGTTGTACACCGGGGAGCTGTTTTTT
TRBD2,16,.,TRBV27,TRBJ2-3,CASSLRLAGGTDTQYF,TGTGCCAGCAGTTTACGACTAGCGGGAGGCACAGATACGCAGTATTTT
.,15,.,TRBV9,TRBJ2-1,CASSVDGSLGDEQFF,TGTGCCAGCAGCGTAGATGGCTCTCTCGGGGATGAGCAGTTCTTC
.,19,.,TRBV7-2,TRBJ2-7,CASSLIGSVGAYNPYEQYF,TGTGCCAGCAGCTTAATTGGTTCGGTGGGGGCCTATAACCCATACGAGCAGTACTTC
.,14,.,TRBV11-2,TRBJ1-1,CASSFTGLGTEAFF,TGTGCCAGCAGCTTTACAGGGCTTGGCACTGAAGCTTTCTTT
.,13,few,TRBV3-1/TRBV3-2,TRBJ2-1,CASSQDPPNEQFF,TGTGCCAGCAGCCAAGATCCCCCGAATGAGCAGTTCTTC
TRBD2,16,.,TRBV3-1/TRBV3-2,TRBJ2-7,CASSQVRGLAGAEQYF,TGTGCCAGCAGCCAAGTGAGGGGACTAGCGGGAGCCGAGCAGTACTTC
TRBD2,19,.,TRBV7-2,TRBJ2-1,CASSLRGLAGIFSYNEQFF,TGTGCCAGCAGCTTAAGGGGACTAGCGGGTATATTCTCCTACAATGAGCAGTTCTTC
TRBD1,15,.,TRBV6-5,TRBJ2-1,CASSYSPTRGSEQFF,TGTGCCAGCAGTTACTCTCCGACCAGGGGGAGTGAGCAGTTCTTC
TRBD2,15,.,TRBV5-1,TRBJ2-7,CASSFRLAGVIEQYF,TGCGCCAGCAGCTTTAGACTAGCGGGAGTAATCGAGCAGTACTTC